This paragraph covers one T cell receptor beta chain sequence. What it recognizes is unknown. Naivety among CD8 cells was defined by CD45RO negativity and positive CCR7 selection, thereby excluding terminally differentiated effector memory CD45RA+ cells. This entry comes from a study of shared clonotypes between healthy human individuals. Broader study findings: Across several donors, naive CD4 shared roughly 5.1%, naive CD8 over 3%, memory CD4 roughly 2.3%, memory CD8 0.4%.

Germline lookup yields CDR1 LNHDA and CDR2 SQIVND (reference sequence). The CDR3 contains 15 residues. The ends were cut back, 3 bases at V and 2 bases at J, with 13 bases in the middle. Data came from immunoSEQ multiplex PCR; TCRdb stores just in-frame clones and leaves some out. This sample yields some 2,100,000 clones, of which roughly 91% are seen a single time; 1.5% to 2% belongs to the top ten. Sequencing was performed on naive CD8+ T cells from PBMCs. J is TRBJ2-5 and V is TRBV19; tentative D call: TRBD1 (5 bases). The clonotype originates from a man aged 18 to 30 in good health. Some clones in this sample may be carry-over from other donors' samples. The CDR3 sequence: CASSMLDTLQETQYF. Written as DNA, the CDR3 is TGTGCCAGTAGTATGTTGGACACCTTACAAGAGACCCAGTACTTC.